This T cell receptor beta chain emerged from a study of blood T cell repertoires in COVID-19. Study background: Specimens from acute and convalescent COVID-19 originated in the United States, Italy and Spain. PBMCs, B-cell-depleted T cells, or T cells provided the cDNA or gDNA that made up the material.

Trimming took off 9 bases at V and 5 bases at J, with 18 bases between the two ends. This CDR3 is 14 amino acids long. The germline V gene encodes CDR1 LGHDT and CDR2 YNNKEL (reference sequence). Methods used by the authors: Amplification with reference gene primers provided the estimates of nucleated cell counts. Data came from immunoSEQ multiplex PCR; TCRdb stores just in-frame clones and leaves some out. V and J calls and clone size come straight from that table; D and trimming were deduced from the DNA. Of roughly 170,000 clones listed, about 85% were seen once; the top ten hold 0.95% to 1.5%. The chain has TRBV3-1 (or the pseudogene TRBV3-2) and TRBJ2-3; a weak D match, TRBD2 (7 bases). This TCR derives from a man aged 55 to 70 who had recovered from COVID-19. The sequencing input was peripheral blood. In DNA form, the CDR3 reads TGTGCCAGTCGGGGGGCGCTTAACGGAGATACGCAGTATTTT. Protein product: CASRGALNGDTQYF.